The 10 T cell receptor beta chains given below trace back to one sample, sequenced in a study of T cells in localized non-small cell lung cancer. Produced via immunoSEQ multiplex PCR; TCRdb's table is partial and in-frame only. Among several thousand clones listed, about 35% were seen once. Sequencing was performed on lung tumor tissue, taken before any cancer treatment. The receptors shown here come from a female donor older than 55 with stage I lung adenocarcinoma.

In its sample, this clone is medium-sized. The chain's CDR3 is CASLNGAEAFF. The CDR3 DNA reads TGTGCCAGCCTCAACGGCGCTGAAGCTTTCTTT. This chain uses TRBV6-7 with TRBJ1-1; D unresolved. TRBV6-7 is labeled an ORF, and its function is uncertain. V lost 8 bases to trimming and J lost 6 bases, with 10 bases between them. The CDR3 runs 11 residues.

The gene calls are TRBV25-1 and TRBJ1-4; TRBD1 is a possible D gene (5 bases). Germline V gene sequence: CDR1 MGHDK, CDR2 SYGVNS. V gave up 5 bases and J gave up 1 base, with 14 bases separating them. The CDR3 spans 16 residues. In DNA form, the CDR3 reads TGTGCCAGCAGTCACACCATGGGGGGAACTAATGAAAAACTGTTTTTT. It translates to CASSHTMGGTNEKLFF.

The CDR3 region is CAWRRGSAGAYEAFF. CDR3 nucleotide sequence: TGTGCCTGGAGACGAGGGAGCGCGGGCGCCTATGAAGCTTTCTTT. V and J are TRBV30 and TRBJ1-1; unclear D gene. In germline, CDR1 is GTSNPN, CDR2 SVGIG (reference sequence). This CDR3 spans 15 amino acids. With 3 bases removed from V and 7 bases from J, the gap between germline ends came to 21 bases.

The genes are TRBV12-5 and TRBJ1-1; 8 bases are shared with TRBD1. CDR3 length: 19 amino acids. The V gene's germline CDR1 is LGHNT and CDR2 FRNRAP. V shed 3 bases and J 4 bases; nucleotides not matched to a gene: 19. The CDR3 sequence: CASGLSHTTGAPGGTEAFF. For the CDR3, the DNA is TGTGCTAGTGGTTTAAGCCATACGACAGGGGCCCCCGGGGGCACTGAAGCTTTCTTT.

This clone was picked up a small number of times. This sequence joins TRBV4-1 and TRBJ2-2; D ambiguous. This CDR3 comprises 15 residues. Per germline, CDR1 MGHRA and CDR2 YSYEKL. V gave up 4 bases and J gave up 1 base, with 10 bases separating them. The CDR3 protein is CASSRLTQNTGELFF. CDR3 coding DNA: TGCGCCAGCAGCCGCCTAACACAGAACACCGGGGAGCTGTTTTTT.

This chain joins TRBV29-1 and TRBJ1-2; TRBD1 might be the D (5 bases). The CDR3 is made up of 16 amino acids. CDR1 is SQVTM and CDR2 is ANQGSEA in the germline V gene. V was pared by 8 bases and J by 0 bases, with 22 bases between. The CDR3 sequence: CSTPAGQGGPNYGYTF. The DNA for the CDR3 is TGCAGCACCCCCGCCGGGCAGGGAGGTCCTAACTATGGCTACACCTTC.

This rearrangement joins TRBV7-2 to TRBJ2-7; the match to TRBD1 covers 7 bases. With V trimmed by 5 bases and J by 6 bases, 7 bases remained unmatched. Germline CDR1 SGHTA, CDR2 FQGNSA. The CDR3 consists of 13 residues. Here the CDR3 reads CASSRDSGGEQYF. The CDR3 DNA is TGTGCCAGCAGCAGGGACAGTGGAGGCGAGCAGTACTTC. The full variable domain, completed using reference TRBV7-2 and TRBJ2-7, is GAGVSQSPSNKVTEKGKDVELRCDPISGHTALYWYRQSLGQGLEFLIYFQGNSAPDKSGLPSDRFSAERTGGSVSTLTIQRTQQEDSAVYLCASSRDSGGEQYFGPGTRLTVT.

V is TRBV18 and J is TRBJ1-2; TRBD1 matches at 7 bases. Germline loops: CDR1 KGHSH, CDR2 LQKENI. This CDR3 is built from 13 residues. J gave up 3 bases and V 3 bases, and 1 base lay outside the gene matches. In DNA, the CDR3 is TGTGCCAGCTCACCCGGGACAGACTATGGCTACACCTTC. Its protein is CASSPGTDYGYTF.

In DNA form, the CDR3 reads TGTGCCAGCTTCCTTCCCCAGGGCACCATATATTTT. Translated: CASFLPQGTIYF. The V call is TRBV12-5, the J call TRBJ1-3; D perhaps matches TRBD1 (5 bases). CDR3 length: 12 residues. CDR1 is LGHNT, CDR2 FRNRAP, per germline.

The chain is built from TRBV11-3 and TRBJ1-1; 9 nucleotides line up with TRBD1. This CDR3 is 14 amino acids long. Germline-derived CDR1 and CDR2 are SGHNT and YENEEA. After removal of 4 bases from V and 6 bases from J, the junction contained 6 bases not matched to a gene. The CDR3, as DNA: TGTGCCAGCAGCTGGGGACAGGGAAGTGCTGAAGCTTTCTTT. Protein sequence: CASSWGQGSAEAFF.